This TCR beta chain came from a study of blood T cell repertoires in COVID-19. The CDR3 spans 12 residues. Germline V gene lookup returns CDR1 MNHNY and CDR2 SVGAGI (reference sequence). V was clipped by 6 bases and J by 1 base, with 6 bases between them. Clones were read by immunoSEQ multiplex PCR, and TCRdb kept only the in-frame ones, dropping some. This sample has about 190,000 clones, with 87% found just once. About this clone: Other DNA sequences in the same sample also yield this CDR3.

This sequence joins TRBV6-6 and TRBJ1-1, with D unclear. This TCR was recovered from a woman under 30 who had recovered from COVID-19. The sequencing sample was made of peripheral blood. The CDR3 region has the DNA TGTGCCAGCAGCTCGGGGAACACTGAAGCTTTCTTT. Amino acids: CASSSGNTEAFF.